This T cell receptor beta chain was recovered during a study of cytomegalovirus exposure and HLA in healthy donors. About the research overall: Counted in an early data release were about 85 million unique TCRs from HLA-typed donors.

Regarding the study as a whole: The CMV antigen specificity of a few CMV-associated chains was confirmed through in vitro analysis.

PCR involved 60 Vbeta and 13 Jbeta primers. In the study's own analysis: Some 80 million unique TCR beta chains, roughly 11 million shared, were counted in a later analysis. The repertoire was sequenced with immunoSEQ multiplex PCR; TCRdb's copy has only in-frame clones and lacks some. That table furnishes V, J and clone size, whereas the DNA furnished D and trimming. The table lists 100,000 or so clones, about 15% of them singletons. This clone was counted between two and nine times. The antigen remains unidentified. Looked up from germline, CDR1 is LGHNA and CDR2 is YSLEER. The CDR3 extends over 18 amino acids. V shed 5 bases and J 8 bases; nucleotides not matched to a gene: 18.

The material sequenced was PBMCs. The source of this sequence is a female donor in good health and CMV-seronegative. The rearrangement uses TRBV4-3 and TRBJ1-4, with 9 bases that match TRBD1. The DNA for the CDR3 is TGCGCCAGCAGCTCCATGCCCCTGGGGGGACAGGGCACCGAAAAACTGTTTTTT. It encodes CASSSMPLGGQGTEKLFF.